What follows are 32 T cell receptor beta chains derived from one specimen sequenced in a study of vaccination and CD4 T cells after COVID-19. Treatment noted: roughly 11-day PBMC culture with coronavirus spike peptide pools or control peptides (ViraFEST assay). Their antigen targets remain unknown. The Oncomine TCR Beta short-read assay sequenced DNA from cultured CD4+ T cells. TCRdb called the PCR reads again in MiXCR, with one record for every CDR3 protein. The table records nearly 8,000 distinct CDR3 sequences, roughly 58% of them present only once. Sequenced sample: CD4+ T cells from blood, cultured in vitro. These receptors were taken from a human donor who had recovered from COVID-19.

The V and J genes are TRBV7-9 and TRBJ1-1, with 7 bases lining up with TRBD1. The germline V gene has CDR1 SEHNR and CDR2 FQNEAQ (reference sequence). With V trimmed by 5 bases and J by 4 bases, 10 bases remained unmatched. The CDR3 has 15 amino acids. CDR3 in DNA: TGTGCCAGCAGCAAACGACAGGGCATGAGCACTGAAGCTTTCTTT. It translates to CASSKRQGMSTEAFF.

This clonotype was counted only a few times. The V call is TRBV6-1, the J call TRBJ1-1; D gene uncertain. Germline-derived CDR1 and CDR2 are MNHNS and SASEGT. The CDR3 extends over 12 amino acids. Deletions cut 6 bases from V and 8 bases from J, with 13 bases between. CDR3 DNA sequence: TGTGCCAGCAGCGCGGCGCGAGTCGAAGCTTTCTTT. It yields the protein CASSAARVEAFF.

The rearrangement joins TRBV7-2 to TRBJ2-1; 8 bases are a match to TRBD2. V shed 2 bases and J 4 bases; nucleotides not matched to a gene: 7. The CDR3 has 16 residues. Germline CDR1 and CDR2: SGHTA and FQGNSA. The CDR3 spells CASSLKPGLVYNEQFF. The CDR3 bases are TGTGCCAGCAGCTTAAAGCCGGGACTAGTTTACAATGAGCAGTTCTTC. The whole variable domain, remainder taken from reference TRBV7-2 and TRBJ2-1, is GAGVSQSPSNKVTEKGKDVELRCDPISGHTALYWYRQSLGQGLEFLIYFQGNSAPDKSGLPSDRFSAERTGGSVSTLTIQRTQQEDSAVYLCASSLKPGLVYNEQFFGPGTRLTVL.

CDR3 coding DNA: TGTGCCAGCAGCTGGAAGGACAGGCCCGATCAGCCCCAGCATTTT. Protein sequence: CASSWKDRPDQPQHF. This rearrangement joins TRBV5-4 to TRBJ1-5; 7 nucleotides align to TRBD1. The germline V gene has CDR1 SGHNT and CDR2 YYREEE (reference sequence). Germline trimming cut 3 bases from V and 5 bases from J; bases unmatched to any gene: 8. CDR3 length equals 15 residues.

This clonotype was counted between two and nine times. As DNA, the CDR3 is TGTGCCAGCAGTGAGATTCGGACAGATCAGCCCCAGCATTTT. Translated, it gives CASSEIRTDQPQHF. The V gene is TRBV2, the J gene TRBJ1-5; TRBD1 is a possible D gene (6 bases). Per the germline V gene, CDR1 is SNHLY and CDR2 is FYNNEI. CDR3 length: 14 residues. V lost 3 bases, J lost 5 bases, and 11 bases lay in between.

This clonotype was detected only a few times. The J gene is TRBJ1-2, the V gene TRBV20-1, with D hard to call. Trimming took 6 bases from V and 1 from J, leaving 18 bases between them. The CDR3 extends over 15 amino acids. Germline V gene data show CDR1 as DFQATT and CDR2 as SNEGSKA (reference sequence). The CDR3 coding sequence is TGCAGTGCGAAGCGGAGCGGGCGGGATAACTATGGCTACACCTTC. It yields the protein CSAKRSGRDNYGYTF.

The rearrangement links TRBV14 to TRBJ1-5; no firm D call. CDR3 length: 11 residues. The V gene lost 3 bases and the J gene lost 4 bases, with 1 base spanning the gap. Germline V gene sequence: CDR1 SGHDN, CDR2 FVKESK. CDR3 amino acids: CASSQNQPQHF. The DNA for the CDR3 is TGTGCCAGCAGCCAGAATCAGCCCCAGCATTTT.

CDR3: CSAKGRGGIYEQYF. The CDR3 DNA reads as TGCAGTGCGAAAGGTCGGGGGGGTATATACGAGCAGTACTTC. The rearrangement links TRBV20-1 to TRBJ2-7, with 8 bases that match TRBD2. J was trimmed by 4 bases and V by 6 bases; bases with no gene match: 11. The CDR3 spans 14 residues. Germline V gene sequence: CDR1 DFQATT, CDR2 SNEGSKA (reference sequence).

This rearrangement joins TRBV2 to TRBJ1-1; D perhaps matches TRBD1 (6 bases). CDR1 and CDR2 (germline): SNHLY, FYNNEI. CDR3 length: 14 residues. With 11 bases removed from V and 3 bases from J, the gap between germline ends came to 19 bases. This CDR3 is CAGTTLGGHTEAFF. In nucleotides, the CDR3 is TGTGCCGGCACGACCCTGGGGGGGCACACTGAAGCTTTCTTT. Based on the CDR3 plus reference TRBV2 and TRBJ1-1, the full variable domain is EPEVTQTPSHQVTQMGQEVILRCVPISNHLYFYWYRQILGQKVEFLVSFYNNEISEKSEIFDDQFSVERPDGSNFTLKIRSTKLEDSAMYFCAGTTLGGHTEAFFGQGTRLTVV.

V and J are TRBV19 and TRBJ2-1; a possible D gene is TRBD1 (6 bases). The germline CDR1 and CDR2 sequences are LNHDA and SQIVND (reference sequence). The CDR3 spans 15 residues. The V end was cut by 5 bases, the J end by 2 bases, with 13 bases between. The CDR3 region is CASSRRTVTYNEQFF. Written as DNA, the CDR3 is TGTGCCAGTAGTCGGCGGACAGTTACCTACAATGAGCAGTTCTTC.

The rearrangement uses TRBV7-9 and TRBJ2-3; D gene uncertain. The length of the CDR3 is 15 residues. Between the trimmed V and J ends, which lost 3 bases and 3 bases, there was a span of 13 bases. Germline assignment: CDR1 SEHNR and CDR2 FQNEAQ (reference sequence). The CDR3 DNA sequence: TGTGCCAGCAGCTTCCGAGCTAGTTTGACAGATACGCAGTATTTT. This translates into CASSFRASLTDTQYF.

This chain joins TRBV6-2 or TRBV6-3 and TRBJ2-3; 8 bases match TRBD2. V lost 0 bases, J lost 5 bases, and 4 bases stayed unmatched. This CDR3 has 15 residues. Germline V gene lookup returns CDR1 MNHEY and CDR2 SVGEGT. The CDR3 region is CASSYSGRGGDTQYF. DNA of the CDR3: TGTGCCAGCAGTTACTCCGGGAGGGGAGGAGATACGCAGTATTTT.

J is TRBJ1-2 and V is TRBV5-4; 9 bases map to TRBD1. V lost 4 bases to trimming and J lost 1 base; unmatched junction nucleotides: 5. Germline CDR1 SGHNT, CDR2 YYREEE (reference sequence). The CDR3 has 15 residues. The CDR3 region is CASSPGQGVNYGYTF. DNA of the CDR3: TGTGCCAGCAGCCCGGGACAGGGAGTTAACTATGGCTACACCTTC.

The CDR3 nucleotides read TGCGCCAGCAGCTGGGGGACAGGCTATGGCTACACCTTC. This gives the protein CASSWGTGYGYTF. V and J are TRBV5-1 and TRBJ1-2, with 8 nucleotides matching TRBD1. Trimming took 3 bases from V and 4 from J; bases not matched to a gene: 2. The CDR3 extends over 13 amino acids. Per germline, CDR1 SGHRS and CDR2 YFSETQ.

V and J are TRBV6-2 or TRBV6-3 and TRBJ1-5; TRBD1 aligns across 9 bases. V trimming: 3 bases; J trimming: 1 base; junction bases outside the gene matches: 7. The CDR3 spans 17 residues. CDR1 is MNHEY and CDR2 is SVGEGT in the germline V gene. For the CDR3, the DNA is TGTGCCAGCAGTTATCGTTTAGGACAGGGGAGCAATCAGCCCCAGCATTTT. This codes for CASSYRLGQGSNQPQHF.

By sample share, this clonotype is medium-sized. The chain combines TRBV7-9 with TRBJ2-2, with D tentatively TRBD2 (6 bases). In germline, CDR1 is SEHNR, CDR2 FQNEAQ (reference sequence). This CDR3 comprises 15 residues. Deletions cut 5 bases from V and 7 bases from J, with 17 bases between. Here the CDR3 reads CASSPRRLGVGELFF. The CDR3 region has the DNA TGTGCCAGCAGCCCTAGGAGACTAGGGGTCGGGGAGCTGTTTTTT.

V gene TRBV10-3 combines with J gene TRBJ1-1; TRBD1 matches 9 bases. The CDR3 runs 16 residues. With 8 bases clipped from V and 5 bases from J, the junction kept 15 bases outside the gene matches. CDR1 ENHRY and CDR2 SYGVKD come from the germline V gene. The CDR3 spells CAIQERGQGNRTEAFF. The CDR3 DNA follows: TGTGCCATCCAAGAACGGGGACAGGGAAATCGGACTGAAGCTTTCTTT.

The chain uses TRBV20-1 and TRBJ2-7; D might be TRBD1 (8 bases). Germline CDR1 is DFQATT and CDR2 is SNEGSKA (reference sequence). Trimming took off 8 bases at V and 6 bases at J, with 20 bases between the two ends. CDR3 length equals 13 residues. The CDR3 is CSLGGQGAGEQYF. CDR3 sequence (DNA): TGCAGTCTCGGGGGGCAGGGGGCTGGCGAGCAGTACTTC.

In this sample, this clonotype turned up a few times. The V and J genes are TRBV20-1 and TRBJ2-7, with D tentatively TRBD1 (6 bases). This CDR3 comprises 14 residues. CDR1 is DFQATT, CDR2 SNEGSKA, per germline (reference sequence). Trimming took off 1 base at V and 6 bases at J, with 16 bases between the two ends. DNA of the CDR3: TGCAGTGCTAGAGTGGGACATACGAACTCCGAGCAGTACTTC. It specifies CSARVGHTNSEQYF.

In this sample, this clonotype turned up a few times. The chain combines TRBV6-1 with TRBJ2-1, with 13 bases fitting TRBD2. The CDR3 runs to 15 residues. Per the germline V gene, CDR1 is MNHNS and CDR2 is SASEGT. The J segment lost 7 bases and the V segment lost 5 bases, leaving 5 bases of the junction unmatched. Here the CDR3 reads CASSPGTSGKNEQFF. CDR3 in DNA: TGTGCCAGCAGTCCCGGGACTAGCGGGAAGAATGAGCAGTTCTTC.

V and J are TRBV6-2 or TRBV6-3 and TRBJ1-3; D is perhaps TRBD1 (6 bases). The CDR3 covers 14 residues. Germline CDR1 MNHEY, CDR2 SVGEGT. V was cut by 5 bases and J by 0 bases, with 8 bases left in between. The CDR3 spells CASSQGYSGNTIYF. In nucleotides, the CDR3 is TGTGCCAGCAGTCAGGGGTACTCTGGAAACACCATATATTTT.

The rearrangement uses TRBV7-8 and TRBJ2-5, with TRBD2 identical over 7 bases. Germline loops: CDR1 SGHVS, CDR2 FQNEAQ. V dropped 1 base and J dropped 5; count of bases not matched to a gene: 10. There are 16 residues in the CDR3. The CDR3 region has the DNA TGTGCCAGCAGCTTAGTCGCCTTCCCCGGGGGGGAGACCCAGTACTTC. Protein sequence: CASSLVAFPGGETQYF. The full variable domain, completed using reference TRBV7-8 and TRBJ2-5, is GAGVSQSPRYKVAKRGQDVALRCDPISGHVSLFWYQQALGQGPEFLTYFQNEAQLDKSGLPSDRFFAERPEGSVSTLKIQRTQQEDSAVYLCASSLVAFPGGETQYFGPGTRLLVL.

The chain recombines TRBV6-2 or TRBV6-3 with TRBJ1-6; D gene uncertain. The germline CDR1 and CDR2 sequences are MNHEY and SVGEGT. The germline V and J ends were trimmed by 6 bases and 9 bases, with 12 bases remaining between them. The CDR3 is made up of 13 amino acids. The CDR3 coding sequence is TGTGCCAGCAGGGATGACGGAGGTTCACCCCTCCACTTT. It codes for CASRDDGGSPLHF.

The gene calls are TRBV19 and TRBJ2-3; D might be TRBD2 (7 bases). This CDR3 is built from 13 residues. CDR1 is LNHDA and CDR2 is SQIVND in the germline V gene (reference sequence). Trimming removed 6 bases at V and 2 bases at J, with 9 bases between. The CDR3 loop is CASRGGPTDTQYF. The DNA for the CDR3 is TGTGCCAGTAGGGGGGGGCCCACAGATACGCAGTATTTT.

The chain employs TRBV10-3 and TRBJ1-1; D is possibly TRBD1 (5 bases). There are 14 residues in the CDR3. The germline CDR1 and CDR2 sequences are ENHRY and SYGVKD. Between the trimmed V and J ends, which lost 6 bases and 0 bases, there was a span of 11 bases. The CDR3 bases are TGTGCCATCAGGGGGCAGGGAATGAACACTGAAGCTTTCTTT. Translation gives CAIRGQGMNTEAFF.

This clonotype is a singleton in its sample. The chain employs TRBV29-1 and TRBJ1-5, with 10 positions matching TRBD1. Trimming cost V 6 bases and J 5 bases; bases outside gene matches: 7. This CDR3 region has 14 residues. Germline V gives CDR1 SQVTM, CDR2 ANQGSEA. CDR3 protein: CSVPGQGSDQPQHF. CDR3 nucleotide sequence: TGCAGCGTACCGGGACAGGGGTCCGATCAGCCCCAGCATTTT.

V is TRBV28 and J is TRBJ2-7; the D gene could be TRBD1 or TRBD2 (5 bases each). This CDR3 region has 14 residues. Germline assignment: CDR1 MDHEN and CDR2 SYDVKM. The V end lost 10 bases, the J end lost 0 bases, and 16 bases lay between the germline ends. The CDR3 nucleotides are TGTGCCACTACTTCCGGGACGGACTCCTACGAGCAGTACTTC. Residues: CATTSGTDSYEQYF.

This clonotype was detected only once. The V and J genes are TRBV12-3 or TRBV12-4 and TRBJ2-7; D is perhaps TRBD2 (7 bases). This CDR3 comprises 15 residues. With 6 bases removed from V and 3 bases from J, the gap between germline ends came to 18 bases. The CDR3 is CASSTARGGGYEQYF. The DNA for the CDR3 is TGTGCCAGCAGCACAGCCAGGGGCGGGGGCTACGAGCAGTACTTC.

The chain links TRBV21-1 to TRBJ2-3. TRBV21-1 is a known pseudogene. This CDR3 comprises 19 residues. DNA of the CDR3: TGTGCCAGCAGCAAAGACGCGACCGTTCTATCATCTAGCACAGATACGCAGTATTTT. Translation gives CASSKDATVLSSSTDTQYF.

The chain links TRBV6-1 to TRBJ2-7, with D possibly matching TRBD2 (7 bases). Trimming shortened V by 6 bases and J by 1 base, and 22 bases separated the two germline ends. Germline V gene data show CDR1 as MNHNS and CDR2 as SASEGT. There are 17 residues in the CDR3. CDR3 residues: CASRSGGRGWRSYEQYF. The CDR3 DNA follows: TGTGCCAGCAGGTCCGGGGGGCGGGGGTGGCGATCCTACGAGCAGTACTTC.

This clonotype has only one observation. DNA of the CDR3: TGTGCCAGCAGCTCAACCGGGACAGGGGGCCGCACAGATACGCAGTATTTT. Protein product: CASSSTGTGGRTDTQYF. The chain carries TRBV7-9 and TRBJ2-3; 12 positions agree with TRBD1. V gave up 4 bases and J gave up 1 base; unmatched junction bases: 6. The germline CDR1 and CDR2 sequences are SEHNR and FQNEAQ (reference sequence). CDR3 size: 17 residues.

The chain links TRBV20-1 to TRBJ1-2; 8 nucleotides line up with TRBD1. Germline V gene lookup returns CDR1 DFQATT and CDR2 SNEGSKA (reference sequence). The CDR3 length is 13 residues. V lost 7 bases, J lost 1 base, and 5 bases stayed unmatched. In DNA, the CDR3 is TGCAGTGGGGGACAGGCTGTTAACTATGGCTACACCTTC. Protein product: CSGGQAVNYGYTF.